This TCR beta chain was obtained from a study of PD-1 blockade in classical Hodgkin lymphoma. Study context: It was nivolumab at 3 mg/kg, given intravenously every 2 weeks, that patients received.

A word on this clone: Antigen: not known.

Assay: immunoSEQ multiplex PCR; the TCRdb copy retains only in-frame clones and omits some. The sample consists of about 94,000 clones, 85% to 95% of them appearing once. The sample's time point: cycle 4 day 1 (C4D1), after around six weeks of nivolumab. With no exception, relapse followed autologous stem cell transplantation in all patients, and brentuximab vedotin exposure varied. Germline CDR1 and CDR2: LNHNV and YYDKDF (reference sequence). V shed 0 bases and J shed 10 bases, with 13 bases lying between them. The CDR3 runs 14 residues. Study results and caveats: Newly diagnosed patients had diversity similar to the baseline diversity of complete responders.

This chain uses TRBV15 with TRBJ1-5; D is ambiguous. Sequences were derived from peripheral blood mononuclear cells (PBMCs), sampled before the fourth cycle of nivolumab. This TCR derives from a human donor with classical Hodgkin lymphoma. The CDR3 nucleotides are TGTGCCACCAGCAGAGATCCCGGGCTCCCTCCCCAGCATTTT. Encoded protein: CATSRDPGLPPQHF.